What follows are 25 T cell receptor beta chains derived from one specimen sequenced in a study of CD8 T cells in Susac syndrome. Reverse transcription of about 0.5 to 1 ug RNA was performed with random hexamers. Using its own MiXCR run on the immunoSEQ multiplex PCR reads, TCRdb lists one record per CDR3 protein. The sample shows 150,000 to 200,000 distinct CDR3 sequences, approximately 94% of them seen only once. The sequencing input was CD4+ T cells from PBMCs. The receptors derive from a human donor with Susac syndrome.

The chain uses TRBV4-2 and TRBJ2-3, with D tentatively TRBD2 (6 bases). With 4 bases removed from V and 2 bases from J, the gap between germline ends came to 16 bases. Germline assignment: CDR1 LGHNA and CDR2 YNFKEQ. The CDR3 totals 16 residues. The CDR3 region is CASSLQFRGSTDTQYF. The DNA for the CDR3 is TGTGCCAGCAGCCTCCAATTCCGGGGGTCCACAGATACGCAGTATTTT.

The chain employs TRBV25-1 and TRBJ2-3, with 7 positions matching TRBD2. V was clipped by 5 bases and J by 3 bases; unmatched bases: 2. The germline V gene encodes CDR1 MGHDK and CDR2 SYGVNS. The CDR3 is 13 amino acids. The CDR3 DNA follows: TGTGCCAGCAGTCGCGGGGGTACAGATACGCAGTATTTT. As protein: CASSRGGTDTQYF.

The V call is TRBV20-1, the J call TRBJ2-5, with a weak D call TRBD2 (5 bases). The germline gives CDR1 DFQATT, CDR2 SNEGSKA (reference sequence). The CDR3 loop spans 15 amino acids. Deletions cut 3 bases from V and 5 bases from J, with 19 bases between. This CDR3 reads CSASRDYSLGETQYF. The CDR3 coding sequence is TGCAGTGCTAGTCGTGACTATTCTTTAGGGGAGACCCAGTACTTC.

V usage is TRBV2 and J usage is TRBJ2-7; 7 positions agree with TRBD2. The V and J ends lost 9 bases and 6 bases, in that order; junction bases with no gene match: 11. Germline V gives CDR1 SNHLY, CDR2 FYNNEI. The length of the CDR3 is 13 residues. CDR3 region: CASREEVNLEQYF. CDR3 nucleotides: TGTGCCAGTCGGGAGGAAGTCAACCTCGAGCAGTACTTC.

The gene calls are TRBV21-1 and TRBJ1-2; the D call of TRBD1 is as the table states it, not checked on the DNA. TRBV21-1 is recorded as a pseudogene. There are 17 residues in the CDR3. The CDR3 DNA follows: TGTGCCAGCAGCTCCAGCATCCGGGACAGGGGGCTTTGGGGCTACACCTTC. Translation: CASSSSIRDRGLWGYTF.

The rearrangement joins TRBV11-2 to TRBJ2-1; unclear D gene. V shed 2 bases and J shed 9 bases, with 14 bases lying between them. Germline V gene sequence: CDR1 SGHAT, CDR2 FQNNGV. The CDR3 loop spans 14 amino acids. For the CDR3, the DNA is TGTGCCAGCAGCTTACGTTTAGGGAACCCTGAGCAGTTCTTC. Its protein product is CASSLRLGNPEQFF.

The V gene is TRBV5-4, the J gene TRBJ2-1; D may be TRBD2 (5 bases). V was clipped by 2 bases and J by 3 bases, with 12 bases between them. There are 15 residues in the CDR3. Germline V gene lookup returns CDR1 SGHNT and CDR2 YYREEE (reference sequence). The CDR3 DNA is TGTGCCAGCAGCTTACCGGGGAAGGACTACAATGAGCAGTTCTTC. Its protein product is CASSLPGKDYNEQFF.

This rearrangement joins TRBV14 to TRBJ2-1; D remains ambiguous. The CDR3 contains 17 residues. V was trimmed by 1 base and J by 0 bases, leaving 13 bases between them. CDR1 and CDR2 (germline): SGHDN, FVKESK. DNA for the CDR3: TGTGCCAGCAGCCAAGGTCCAGGTGGTAGCTCCTACAATGAGCAGTTCTTC. Its translation is CASSQGPGGSSYNEQFF.

The genes are TRBV29-1 and TRBJ2-7; unclear D gene. The V end lost 4 bases, the J end lost 0 bases, and 13 bases lay between the germline ends. The CDR3 covers 14 residues. Germline CDR1 SQVTM, CDR2 ANQGSEA. CDR3 DNA sequence: TGCAGCGTTGTTCTAGGCCTGAGCTCCTACGAGCAGTACTTC. Encoded protein: CSVVLGLSSYEQYF.

The rearrangement links TRBV6-2 or TRBV6-3 to TRBJ2-7, with D unclear. This CDR3 region has 12 residues. With 0 bases removed from V and 6 bases from J, the gap between germline ends came to 6 bases. Per germline, CDR1 MNHEY and CDR2 SVGEGT. The CDR3 sequence: CASSYSTTEQYF. The CDR3 DNA reads TGTGCCAGCAGTTACTCCACCACCGAGCAGTACTTC.

J is TRBJ1-2 and V is TRBV12-3 or TRBV12-4; no reliable D call. The CDR3 consists of 13 residues. V was shortened by 6 bases and J by 3 bases, with 11 bases between the two germline ends. The DNA for the CDR3 is TGTGCCAGCAGGGATTCGAGGGACTATGGCTACACCTTC. Encoded protein: CASRDSRDYGYTF.

This clonotype was recorded only once. This chain links TRBV19 with TRBJ1-2; TRBD1 is a possible D gene (6 bases). V lost 0 bases to trimming and J lost 8 bases, with 16 bases between them. CDR3 length: 15 amino acids. Per the germline V gene, CDR1 is LNHDA and CDR2 is SQIVND (reference sequence). CDR3 amino acids: CASSIDHLTGTGYTF. As DNA, the CDR3 is TGTGCCAGTAGTATAGACCATCTTACAGGGACGGGCTACACCTTC.

This clonotype turned up a few times. CDR3 nucleotide sequence: TGTGCCAGCAGTGGAGGGGAAGAGACCCAGTACTTC. Its protein product is CASSGGEETQYF. This chain connects TRBV2 to TRBJ2-5; the D call may be TRBD1 or TRBD2 (5 bases each). The V gene's germline CDR1 is SNHLY and CDR2 FYNNEI. This CDR3 region has 12 residues. Trimming removed 4 bases from V and 3 bases from J, with 6 bases in between.

This chain connects TRBV18 to TRBJ2-1; D is undetermined. The length of the CDR3 is 14 residues. The germline V gene encodes CDR1 KGHSH and CDR2 LQKENI. Deletions cut 5 bases from V and 8 bases from J, with 16 bases between. In DNA form, the CDR3 reads TGTGCCAGCTCAGAAACTACAGAACTCTATGAGCAGTTCTTC. This translates into CASSETTELYEQFF.

The V call is TRBV9, the J call TRBJ2-5, with D unresolved. The V and J ends lost 0 bases and 5 bases respectively, with 8 bases between them. Germline lookup yields CDR1 SGDLS and CDR2 YYNGEE. The CDR3 runs 13 residues. The CDR3: CASSVEVQETQYF. In nucleotides, the CDR3 is TGTGCCAGCAGCGTAGAGGTGCAGGAGACCCAGTACTTC.

The chain couples TRBV11-2 to TRBJ2-7; D gene uncertain. Germline CDR1 and CDR2: SGHAT and FQNNGV. Deletions cut 4 bases from V and 7 bases from J, with 14 bases between. There are 13 residues in the CDR3. CDR3 loop: CASSSRTRSEQYF. The CDR3 nucleotides read TGTGCCAGCAGCTCCCGGACCCGATCGGAGCAGTACTTC. Based on the CDR3 plus reference TRBV11-2 and TRBJ2-7, the full variable domain is EAGVAQSPRYKIIEKRQSVAFWCNPISGHATLYWYQQILGQGPKLLIQFQNNGVVDDSQLPKDRFSAERLKGVDSTLKIQPAKLEDSAVYLCASSSRTRSEQYFGPGTRLTVT.

This chain uses TRBV29-1 with TRBJ1-1; 8 bases fit TRBD1. Germline V gives CDR1 SQVTM, CDR2 ANQGSEA. This CDR3 is built from 13 residues. V was pared by 8 bases and J by 1 base, with 6 bases of the junction left unmatched. CDR3 protein: CSMGQESNTEAFF. The CDR3 DNA reads TGCAGCATGGGACAGGAATCGAACACTGAAGCTTTCTTT.

This clonotype was observed once. J is TRBJ2-3 and V is TRBV6-5, with TRBD1 matching over 7 bases. The CDR3 length is 15 residues. Trimming cost V 6 bases and J 1 base; bases outside gene matches: 7. Germline V lookup: CDR1 MNHEY, CDR2 SVGAGI. The CDR3 sequence is CASSETGPGTDTQYF. For the CDR3, the DNA is TGTGCCAGCAGCGAGACAGGGCCTGGCACAGATACGCAGTATTTT.

This clonotype has only one observation. This chain connects TRBV29-1 to TRBJ2-3; D is tentatively TRBD1 or TRBD2 (5 bases each). CDR1 and CDR2 from the germline V gene are SQVTM and ANQGSEA. This CDR3 is built from 14 residues. Trimming stripped 4 bases from V and 4 bases from J, with 15 bases between. The CDR3 DNA is TGCAGCGTTGGGGGACCAGAGGGCGCAGATACGCAGTATTTT. Encoded protein: CSVGGPEGADTQYF.

The genes are TRBV12-3 or TRBV12-4 and TRBJ1-2; a possible D gene is TRBD1 (5 bases). The CDR3 contains 15 residues. Deletions cut 0 bases from V and 3 bases from J, with 11 bases between. Written as DNA, the CDR3 is TGTGCCAGCAGTTTAGCGGGGCAGAGGGACTATGGCTACACCTTC. Residues: CASSLAGQRDYGYTF.

This chain joins TRBV20-1 and TRBJ1-4; tentatively, D is TRBD1 (6 bases). CDR1 is DFQATT, CDR2 SNEGSKA, per germline (reference sequence). This CDR3 comprises 14 residues. V was cut by 5 bases and J by 4 bases, with 14 bases left in between. CDR3 in amino acids: CSAQTGTFNEKLFF. CDR3 bases: TGCAGTGCTCAGACCGGGACATTTAATGAAAAACTGTTTTTT.

The V and J genes are TRBV18 and TRBJ2-7; no firm D call. V gave up 3 bases and J gave up 2 bases, with 11 bases separating them. This CDR3 region has 14 residues. Germline CDR1 KGHSH, CDR2 LQKENI. CDR3 in amino acids: CASSPGQVPYEQYF. CDR3 coding DNA: TGTGCCAGCTCACCGGGTCAGGTGCCCTACGAGCAGTACTTC. Based on the CDR3 plus reference TRBV18 and TRBJ2-7, the full variable domain is NAGVMQNPRHLVRRRGQEARLRCSPMKGHSHVYWYRQLPEEGLKFMVYLQKENIIDESGMPKERFSAEFPKEGPSILRIQQVVRGDSAAYFCASSPGQVPYEQYFGPGTRLTVT.

The rearrangement links TRBV20-1 to TRBJ2-1; 7 bases fit TRBD1. CDR3 length: 13 amino acids. Per germline, CDR1 DFQATT and CDR2 SNEGSKA (reference sequence). J lost 7 bases, V lost 0 bases, and 3 bases had no gene match. CDR3 sequence: CSARDTGENEQFF. In DNA, the CDR3 is TGCAGTGCTAGAGATACAGGGGAAAATGAGCAGTTCTTC.

The gene calls are TRBV5-6 and TRBJ2-3, with 14 bases that match TRBD2. Germline CDR1 reads SGHDT; CDR2 reads YYEEEE. V lost 2 bases, J lost 1 base, and 6 bases stayed unmatched. The CDR3 sequence is 18 residues long. The CDR3 loop is CASSFQTSGGAGTDTQYF. The CDR3 region has the DNA TGTGCCAGCAGCTTCCAGACTAGCGGGGGGGCGGGCACAGATACGCAGTATTTT.

The chain has TRBV7-2 and TRBJ2-1; D gene uncertain. The CDR3 totals 15 residues. With 3 bases removed from V and 2 bases from J, the gap between germline ends came to 11 bases. CDR1 SGHTA and CDR2 FQGNSA come from the germline V gene. The CDR3 sequence is CASSFQRGPYNEQFF. The CDR3 DNA is TGTGCCAGCAGCTTCCAAAGAGGTCCCTACAATGAGCAGTTCTTC. The whole variable domain, remainder taken from reference TRBV7-2 and TRBJ2-1, is GAGVSQSPSNKVTEKGKDVELRCDPISGHTALYWYRQSLGQGLEFLIYFQGNSAPDKSGLPSDRFSAERTGGSVSTLTIQRTQQEDSAVYLCASSFQRGPYNEQFFGPGTRLTVL.